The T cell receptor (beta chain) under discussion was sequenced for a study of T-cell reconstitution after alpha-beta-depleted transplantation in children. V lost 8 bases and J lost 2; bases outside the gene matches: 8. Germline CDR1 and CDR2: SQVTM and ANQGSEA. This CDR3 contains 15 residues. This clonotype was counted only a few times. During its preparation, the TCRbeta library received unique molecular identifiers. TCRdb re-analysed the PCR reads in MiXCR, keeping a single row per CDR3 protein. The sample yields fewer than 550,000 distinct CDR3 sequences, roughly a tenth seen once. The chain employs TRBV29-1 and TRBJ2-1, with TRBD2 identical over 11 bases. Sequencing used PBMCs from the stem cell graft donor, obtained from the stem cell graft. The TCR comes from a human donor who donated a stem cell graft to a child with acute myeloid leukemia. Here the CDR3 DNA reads TGCAGCACTGCTAGCGGGGGGTACGCCTACAATGAGCAGTTCTTC. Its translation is CSTASGGYAYNEQFF.